This T cell receptor beta chain is from a study of T cell responses to AZD1222 COVID-19 vaccine. Regarding the study as a whole: Reports say nearly half of spike-specific TCRs go after unmutated variant regions. Two AZD1222 administrations were followed by greater Spike-specific TCR breadth and depth. Regions 160-218 and 743-854 held dominance among vaccine-associated CD4 TCRs, which spanned spike.

On this clone itself: The antigen is undetermined.

Combined were second doses at about 4 or about 12 weeks. V lost 1 base to trimming and J lost 4 bases; unmatched junction nucleotides: 4. This CDR3 is 15 amino acids long. Germline V CDR1 and CDR2: ENHRY, SYGVKD. The repertoire was sequenced with immunoSEQ multiplex PCR; TCRdb's copy has only in-frame clones and lacks some. The sample gives 110,000 or so clones, around 88% of which show up once; less than 8.5% is in the top ten. The source of this sequence is an adult who received the AZD1222 COVID-19 vaccine. V and J are TRBV10-3 and TRBJ2-7; 10 nucleotides agree with TRBD2. This sample comprised peripheral blood, obtained 28 days after the second AZD1222 dose. DNA for the CDR3: TGTGCCATCAGTGAGTTGGCTAGCGGGGGTTACGAGCAGTACTTC. This gives the protein CAISELASGGYEQYF.